The 2 T cell receptor beta chains reported below all come from one sample, sequenced in a study of a mutant IDH1 vaccine in newly diagnosed glioma. Sequencing used immunoSEQ multiplex PCR; TCRdb keeps in-frame clones, though not all of them. The sample has about 24,000 clones, over 80% seen once; the top ten hold about 3.8%. Time point indicated: week 47, end of study. Topical imiquimod was applied with each vaccine dose, which held 300 ug of mutant IDH1 20-mer peptide. Their antigens remain unidentified. Sequencing was performed on PBMCs, taken from a glioma patient whose treatment included an IDH1 peptide vaccine. These TCRs come from a middle-aged man with glioma. Some clones in this sample may be carry-over from other donors' samples.

This clone was detected once. The rearrangement joins TRBV6-6 to TRBJ1-6, with a weak D call TRBD1 (5 bases). Germline V gives CDR1 MNHNY, CDR2 SVGAGI (reference sequence). CDR3 length: 16 amino acids. The germline V and J ends were trimmed by 5 bases and 0 bases, with 11 bases remaining between them. CDR3 in amino acids: CASSQGQGSYNSPLHF. CDR3 nucleotide sequence: TGTGCCAGCAGTCAAGGACAAGGCTCCTATAATTCACCCCTCCACTTT.

CDR3 sequence reads: CSVANGQRTEAFF. The CDR3 DNA is TGCAGCGTAGCAAACGGACAGAGAACTGAAGCTTTCTTT. This chain links TRBV29-1 with TRBJ1-1; D perhaps matches TRBD1 (6 bases). The CDR3 is 13 amino acids. Per the germline V gene, CDR1 is SQVTM and CDR2 is ANQGSEA. V lost 6 bases to trimming and J lost 5 bases, with 16 bases between them.